The present T cell receptor (beta chain) was sequenced within a study of CD8 T cells in ankylosing spondylitis. V was clipped by 5 bases and J by 8 bases, with 16 bases between them. Germline V gene data show CDR1 as SEHNR and CDR2 as FQNEAQ (reference sequence). The CDR3 length is 14 residues. TCRdb independently ran MiXCR on the 5' RACE reads; one entry per CDR3 protein. The sample lists a few hundred thousand distinct CDR3 sequences, approximately 16% occurring once. In its sample, this clonotype was seen a few times. The antigen is undetermined. Study observations and caveats: Matched ankylosing spondylitis synovial fluid reportedly contained a significantly enriched population of disease-linked clones. Seemingly characteristic of ankylosing spondylitis blood was a TCR beta motif consisting of roughly 8 highly homologous variants. Relatively rare in peripheral blood, disease-linked clones were also CD8+.

The chain has TRBV7-9 and TRBJ1-3; the D is unclear. This TCR was sampled from a male donor with ankylosing spondylitis. The sequencing input was blood, either unsorted or a sorted T cell fraction (not recorded which). CDR3 sequence: CASSQKGQADTIYF. Written as DNA, the CDR3 is TGTGCCAGCAGCCAAAAGGGCCAAGCGGACACCATATATTTT.